One and the same sample provided the 32 T cell receptor beta chains below, sequenced in a study of blood T cell repertoires in COVID-19. Assay used: immunoSEQ multiplex PCR; TCRdb lists only in-frame clones, some missing. The repertoire includes some 100,000 clones, about 80% of them detected once, and approximately 30% sits in the top ten. Input material: peripheral blood. The receptors were gathered from a man between 65 and 85 years old with active or convalescent COVID-19.

This chain uses TRBV30 with TRBJ1-1; possible D gene TRBD1, 6 bases. Trimming stripped 1 base from V and 4 bases from J, with 16 bases between. This CDR3 has 15 amino acids. CDR1 is GTSNPN, CDR2 SVGIG, per germline (reference sequence). For the CDR3, the DNA is TGTGCCTGGAGTGCGAACAGGGTTGGTGTCACTGAAGCTTTCTTT. Its protein product is CAWSANRVGVTEAFF.

This clone was observed a handful of times. The chain uses TRBV3-1 (or the pseudogene TRBV3-2) and TRBJ2-7; TRBD1 matches 8 bases. V shed 1 base and J 2 bases; nucleotides not matched to a gene: 7. The CDR3 extends over 16 amino acids. Germline-derived CDR1 and CDR2 are LGHDT and YNNKEL (reference sequence). The CDR3: CASSQALQGGTYEQYF. In nucleotides, the CDR3 is TGTGCCAGCAGCCAAGCCCTACAGGGGGGTACCTACGAGCAGTACTTC.

The chain is built from TRBV3-1 (or the pseudogene TRBV3-2) and TRBJ1-1, with D uncertain. Germline assignment: CDR1 LGHDT and CDR2 YNNKEL (reference sequence). Trimming removed 4 bases at V and 1 base at J, with 7 bases between. The CDR3 is 13 amino acids. The CDR3 is CASSPFGNTEAFF. The DNA of the CDR3 is TGTGCCAGCAGCCCCTTCGGGAACACTGAAGCTTTCTTT.

By its share, this clone is hyperexpanded (1% or more). The chain carries TRBV6-5 and TRBJ2-3; a weak D match, TRBD1 (6 bases). The V and J ends lost 8 bases and 5 bases respectively, with 20 bases between them. The CDR3 covers 15 residues. CDR1 and CDR2 from the germline V gene are MNHEY and SVGAGI. The CDR3 bases are TGTGCCAGCCAAAAGGGGCAGGGGTCGAGAGATACGCAGTATTTT. As protein: CASQKGQGSRDTQYF.

In this sample, this clone turned up once. This sequence joins TRBV18 and TRBJ2-5; D is uncertain. This CDR3 has 15 amino acids. Germline V lookup: CDR1 KGHSH, CDR2 LQKENI. V lost 2 bases and J 1 base, leaving 11 bases between the germline ends. In nucleotides, the CDR3 is TGTGCCAGCTCACCATTCTCGGGTGCCCAAGAGACCCAGTACTTC. Its translation: CASSPFSGAQETQYF.

This clone has a handful of counts. This chain links TRBV12-3 or TRBV12-4 with TRBJ1-2, with TRBD1 matching 7 bases. J gave up 1 base and V 5 bases, and 1 base lay outside the gene matches. This CDR3 comprises 13 residues. DNA for the CDR3: TGTGCCAGCAGTGGGGACAGTAACTATGGCTACACCTTC. Protein product: CASSGDSNYGYTF.

V gene TRBV7-6 combines with J gene TRBJ1-6, with D maybe TRBD1 (5 bases). Germline CDR1 and CDR2: SGHVS and FNYEAQ. Trimming cost V 5 bases and J 2 bases, with 10 bases left between them. The CDR3 has 15 amino acids. This CDR3 is CASSADSTYNSPLHF. DNA of the CDR3: TGTGCCAGCAGCGCCGACAGCACCTATAATTCACCCCTCCACTTT.

This clone was detected once. This chain connects TRBV6-2 or TRBV6-3 to TRBJ2-1, with 11 bases identical to TRBD2. Trimming at V came to 5 bases and at J to 3 bases, leaving 3 bases not matched to a gene. This CDR3 has 15 amino acids. Germline V gene data show CDR1 as MNHEY and CDR2 as SVGEGT. Here the CDR3 DNA reads TGTGCCAGCAGTCCCACTAGCGGGGGCTACAATGAGCAGTTCTTC. Translation: CASSPTSGGYNEQFF.

This clone was seen only once. The chain links TRBV10-3 to TRBJ1-4, with D possibly matching TRBD1 (6 bases). Germline lookup yields CDR1 ENHRY and CDR2 SYGVKD. V lost 6 bases to trimming and J lost 4 bases, with 12 bases between them. The CDR3 sequence is 14 residues long. CDR3: CAISDRSGNEKLFF. In DNA form, the CDR3 reads TGTGCCATCAGCGACAGGTCTGGTAATGAAAAACTGTTTTTT.

This clone was picked up a small number of times. The chain links TRBV5-1 to TRBJ2-3, with 7 bases identical to TRBD1. The J segment lost 2 bases and the V segment lost 0 bases, leaving 3 bases of the junction unmatched. Germline CDR1 and CDR2: SGHRS and YFSETQ. The CDR3 has 15 residues. The CDR3 nucleotides read TGCGCCAGCAGCTTGGTAGGGGGCCACACAGATACGCAGTATTTT. Its translation: CASSLVGGHTDTQYF.

The rearrangement uses TRBV24-1 and TRBJ2-2, with D possibly TRBD1 on 6 matching bases. Trimming took off 5 bases at V and 3 bases at J, with 12 bases between the two ends. The germline V gene encodes CDR1 KGHDR and CDR2 SFDVKD. The CDR3 loop spans 15 amino acids. In nucleotides, the CDR3 is TGTGCCACCAGTGGAGTGCAGGGGCACACCGGGGAGCTGTTTTTT. It specifies CATSGVQGHTGELFF.

In its sample, this clone was seen a few times. The chain links TRBV9 to TRBJ2-1; 15 nucleotides agree with TRBD2. V was clipped by 4 bases and J by 8 bases; unmatched bases: 13. The germline CDR1 and CDR2 sequences are SGDLS and YYNGEE. CDR3 size: 18 residues. CDR3 nucleotide sequence: TGTGCCAGCAGCCACAAAGGACTAGCGGGAGGGCCTAACCATGAGCAGTTCTTC. It is translated as CASSHKGLAGGPNHEQFF.

The genes are TRBV7-3 and TRBJ2-2, with TRBD2 matching 12 bases. CDR1 is SGHTA and CDR2 is FQGTGA in the germline V gene. Unmatched junction bases numbered 2, after V lost 4 bases and J lost 5 bases. The CDR3 consists of 15 residues. The CDR3, as DNA: TGTGCCAGCAGCTACCTAGCGGGAGGGACCGGGGAGCTGTTTTTT. Translating it yields CASSYLAGGTGELFF.

The gene calls are TRBV5-1 and TRBJ2-7; 12 bases agree with TRBD1. CDR3 length: 15 amino acids. The J segment lost 6 bases and the V segment lost 4 bases, leaving 8 bases of the junction unmatched. Germline lookup yields CDR1 SGHRS and CDR2 YFSETQ. CDR3 amino acids: CASSGGQGAPGEQYF. The CDR3 coding sequence is TGCGCCAGCAGCGGGGGACAGGGGGCGCCGGGCGAGCAGTACTTC. The full variable domain, with the rest looked up from reference TRBV5-1 and TRBJ2-7, is KAGVTQTPRYLIKTRGQQVTLSCSPISGHRSVSWYQQTPGQGLQFLFEYFSETQRNKGNFPGRFSGRQFSNSRSEMNVSTLELGDSALYLCASSGGQGAPGEQYFGPGTRLTVT.

The V and J genes are TRBV7-2 and TRBJ2-1; D unclear. Germline loops: CDR1 SGHTA, CDR2 FQGNSA. The CDR3 length is 15 residues. V was cut by 1 base and J by 2 bases, with 9 bases left in between. CDR3 sequence: CASSLGLQTYNEQFF. The CDR3 nucleotides are TGTGCCAGCAGCTTAGGACTTCAGACCTACAATGAGCAGTTCTTC. The variable domain in full, completed from reference TRBV7-2 and TRBJ2-1, reads GAGVSQSPSNKVTEKGKDVELRCDPISGHTALYWYRQSLGQGLEFLIYFQGNSAPDKSGLPSDRFSAERTGGSVSTLTIQRTQQEDSAVYLCASSLGLQTYNEQFFGPGTRLTVL.

This clone was found a few times. The genes are TRBV2 and TRBJ2-3; tentatively, D is TRBD1 (5 bases). The CDR3 has 15 residues. Germline V gene data show CDR1 as SNHLY and CDR2 as FYNNEI. The germline V and J ends were trimmed by 6 bases and 0 bases, with 13 bases remaining between them. In nucleotides, the CDR3 is TGTGCCAGCAGCGTCGGACACCTTAGCACAGATACGCAGTATTTT. Protein sequence: CASSVGHLSTDTQYF.

This clone was seen a handful of times. The V call is TRBV6-5, the J call TRBJ1-2; D might be TRBD1 (5 bases). The CDR3 is 13 residues long. The germline gives CDR1 MNHEY, CDR2 SVGAGI. V lost 5 bases, J lost 2 bases, and 9 bases lay in between. The chain's CDR3 is CASSQDKNYGYTF. In DNA, the CDR3 is TGTGCCAGCAGTCAGGACAAGAACTATGGCTACACCTTC.

The chain joins TRBV3-1 (or the pseudogene TRBV3-2) to TRBJ1-1, with TRBD1 matching over 7 bases. The CDR3 length is 12 residues. Trimming took 4 bases from V and 7 from J; bases not matched to a gene: 3. Germline V gives CDR1 LGHDT, CDR2 YNNKEL (reference sequence). The DNA for the CDR3 is TGTGCCAGCAGCCGGGGACAGCTTGAAGCTTTCTTT. As protein: CASSRGQLEAFF.

The chain employs TRBV30 and TRBJ2-6; D uncertain. Germline assignment: CDR1 GTSNPN and CDR2 SVGIG (reference sequence). The CDR3 length is 16 residues. Between the trimmed V and J ends, which lost 3 bases and 0 bases, there was a span of 12 bases. The CDR3 loop reads CAWRKQLSSGANVLTF. The CDR3 region has the DNA TGTGCCTGGAGAAAACAGCTCAGCTCTGGGGCCAACGTCCTGACTTTC.

The chain recombines TRBV7-2 with TRBJ2-7; 8 bases are shared with TRBD2. This CDR3 region has 18 residues. Germline lookup yields CDR1 SGHTA and CDR2 FQGNSA. J gave up 3 bases and V 0 bases, and 13 bases lay outside the gene matches. The CDR3 coding sequence is TGTGCCAGCAGCTTAGCGTTCTCGGGAGGGGTGGGGAACTACGAGCAGTACTTC. This sequence encodes CASSLAFSGGVGNYEQYF.

The chain joins TRBV21-1 to TRBJ1-4; the table's D call of TRBD1 was not tested on the DNA. TRBV21-1 is marked as a pseudogene. The length of the CDR3 is 13 residues. The CDR3 DNA follows: TGTGCCAGCAGCAAAGGCAACAGTGAAAAACTGTTTTTT. Its protein is CASSKGNSEKLFF.

This rearrangement joins TRBV10-3 to TRBJ2-5; D is undetermined. Per the germline V gene, CDR1 is ENHRY and CDR2 is SYGVKD. V gave up 2 bases and J gave up 6 bases, with 4 bases separating them. The CDR3 contains 11 residues. The CDR3 bases are TGTGCCATCAGTGAGGAGCAGACCCAGTACTTC. Translating it yields CAISEEQTQYF.

CDR3 sequence (DNA): TGCGCCAGCAGCTTGGATATCCAGTCTGGCTACGAGCAGTACTTC. This codes for CASSLDIQSGYEQYF. The chain uses TRBV5-1 and TRBJ2-7, with no clear D. This CDR3 is built from 15 residues. The germline gives CDR1 SGHRS, CDR2 YFSETQ. Between the trimmed V and J ends, which lost 0 bases and 3 bases, there was a span of 13 bases.

The chain has TRBV3-1 (or the pseudogene TRBV3-2) and TRBJ1-5; D unresolved. Deletions cut 4 bases from V and 5 bases from J, with 15 bases between. The CDR3 is 15 residues long. Germline CDR1 reads LGHDT; CDR2 reads YNNKEL (reference sequence). The CDR3 DNA reads as TGTGCCAGCAGCCCCATCGTTGGTCGCGATCAGCCCCAGCATTTT. Translated: CASSPIVGRDQPQHF.

The chain carries TRBV2 and TRBJ2-2; TRBD2 aligns across 9 bases. V lost 0 bases and J lost 4; bases outside the gene matches: 12. CDR1 and CDR2 (germline): SNHLY, FYNNEI. The CDR3 has 19 amino acids. The chain's CDR3 is CASSEALPGLAMVTGELFF. The CDR3 coding sequence is TGTGCCAGCAGTGAAGCGCTTCCGGGACTAGCAATGGTCACCGGGGAGCTGTTTTTT.

This clone was picked up one time. The chain combines TRBV18 with TRBJ2-7; 9 bases fit TRBD1. CDR3 size: 14 residues. The junction had 3 bases not matched to a gene; V was cut back by 2 bases and J by 4 bases. Germline CDR1 is KGHSH and CDR2 is LQKENI. This CDR3 is CASSPTGGFYEQYF. CDR3 bases: TGTGCCAGCTCACCAACAGGGGGCTTTTACGAGCAGTACTTC.

The table lists this clone with a few counts. The chain uses TRBV24-1 and TRBJ2-1, with D maybe TRBD2 (5 bases). V was shortened by 1 base and J by 3 bases, with 9 bases between the two germline ends. Germline V gene data show CDR1 as KGHDR and CDR2 as SFDVKD. CDR3 size: 15 residues. CDR3 protein: CATSDFSVYYNEQFF. The DNA for the CDR3 is TGTGCCACCAGTGATTTTAGCGTATACTACAATGAGCAGTTCTTC.

This rearrangement joins TRBV6-2 or TRBV6-3 to TRBJ2-7, with 9 bases aligning to TRBD2. The germline gives CDR1 MNHEY, CDR2 SVGEGT. This CDR3 is built from 14 residues. The ends lost 5 bases at V and 7 bases at J; junction bases unmatched: 9. The CDR3 loop is CASSLLAGAGEQYF. CDR3 coding DNA: TGTGCCAGCAGTCTCTTAGCGGGAGCTGGGGAGCAGTACTTC.

The rearrangement links TRBV6-5 to TRBJ2-7; 9 nucleotides align to TRBD1. Germline V gene lookup returns CDR1 MNHEY and CDR2 SVGAGI. V lost 8 bases and J lost 0; bases outside the gene matches: 8. The CDR3 has 15 residues. The CDR3 DNA is TGTGCCAGCTCACTAGACAGGGGGGGCTCCTACGAGCAGTACTTC. This gives the protein CASSLDRGGSYEQYF.

This sequence joins TRBV27 and TRBJ2-5; 10 bases are shared with TRBD2. The V and J ends lost 3 bases and 5 bases, in that order; junction bases with no gene match: 6. The CDR3 length is 15 residues. In germline, CDR1 is MNHEY, CDR2 SMNVEV (reference sequence). The DNA for the CDR3 is TGTGCCAGCAGTTTGACTAGCGGGCCTCGGGAGACCCAGTACTTC. Residues: CASSLTSGPRETQYF.

J is TRBJ2-3 and V is TRBV18; 9 bases fit TRBD1. Germline CDR1 KGHSH, CDR2 LQKENI. The V gene end was trimmed by 3 bases and the J gene end by 4 bases; junction bases not matched to a gene: 2. The CDR3 consists of 14 residues. CDR3 region: CASSPGQGSDTQYF. CDR3 DNA: TGTGCCAGCTCACCGGGACAGGGCTCAGATACGCAGTATTTT.

This chain links TRBV19 with TRBJ2-6; TRBD2 aligns across 10 bases. This CDR3 comprises 19 residues. Germline trimming cut 2 bases from V and 0 bases from J; bases unmatched to any gene: 7. CDR1 LNHDA and CDR2 SQIVND come from the germline V gene (reference sequence). The CDR3 nucleotides are TGTGCCAGTAGTATATTCCTAGCGGGGGCCCTCTCTGGGGCCAACGTCCTGACTTTC. This encodes CASSIFLAGALSGANVLTF.